What follows are 11 T cell receptor beta chains derived from one specimen sequenced in a study of shared clonotypes between healthy human individuals (dated by TCRdb to 2019 to 2021). To prepare the library, the immunoSEQ multiplex PCR assay was applied. TCRdb stores this immuneACCESS table with in-frame sequences only. Part of the clones is absent; in the studies checked, under half of the shortfall reflects unresolved V genes, and no reason is known for the rest. The table for this sample lists approximately 2,300,000 clones; around 93% of them were counted only once. The top ten clonotypes cover 0.37% of the sample. Sequencing used naive CD4+ T cells from PBMCs. Interpreted using the paper, the cell subset or site label stands for: CD45RA+ positively selected. The receptors here all came from a man in his late teens or twenties in good health. Some clones in this sample may be carry-over from other donors' samples.

The CDR3: CASSASPGLAGTDTQYF. Here the CDR3 DNA reads TGTGCCAGCAGCGCTTCACCGGGACTAGCGGGCACAGATACGCAGTATTTT. The chain carries TRBV7-9 and TRBJ2-3; TRBD2 matches 11 bases. The CDR3 covers 17 residues. Unmatched junction bases numbered 8, after V lost 5 bases and J lost 1 base. The germline V gene encodes CDR1 SEHNR and CDR2 FQNEAQ (reference sequence).

This chain uses TRBV7-2 with TRBJ2-7; the match to TRBD1 covers 7 bases. The CDR3 sequence is 15 residues long. With 1 base clipped from V and 5 bases from J, the junction kept 8 bases outside the gene matches. In germline, CDR1 is SGHTA, CDR2 FQGNSA. CDR3 in DNA: TGTGCCAGCAGCTTAGTAAGACAGGGTTCCCACGAGCAGTACTTC. Residues: CASSLVRQGSHEQYF.

This clone was recorded once. The V gene is TRBV7-3, the J gene TRBJ2-4, with TRBD1 matching 7 bases. Unmatched junction bases numbered 2, after V lost 5 bases and J lost 7 bases. The germline CDR1 and CDR2 sequences are SGHTA and FQGTGA. The CDR3 loop spans 12 amino acids. The CDR3 DNA reads TGTGCCAGCAGCCTGACAGGGAACATTCAGTACTTC. This sequence encodes CASSLTGNIQYF.

The J gene is TRBJ2-1, the V gene TRBV6-6; weak D call: TRBD2 (5 bases). The V gene's germline CDR1 is MNHNY and CDR2 SVGAGI (reference sequence). Between the trimmed V and J ends, which lost 0 bases and 13 bases, there was a span of 13 bases. The CDR3 consists of 13 residues. CDR3 in amino acids: CASSYSWEREQFF. The CDR3 DNA follows: TGTGCCAGCAGTTACTCGTGGGAGCGAGAACAGTTCTTC.

This clone was seen once. This chain's CDR3 is CASSPTTGTIKETQYF. DNA for the CDR3: TGCGCCAGCAGCCCGACGACAGGGACCATAAAAGAGACCCAGTACTTC. The gene calls are TRBV5-1 and TRBJ2-5; 7 positions agree with TRBD1. CDR1 SGHRS and CDR2 YFSETQ come from the germline V gene. CDR3 length: 16 residues. The trim removed 4 bases at V and 3 bases at J, leaving 12 bases unmatched.

The chain joins TRBV9 to TRBJ2-1; D call uncertain. Trimming stripped 2 bases from V and 3 bases from J, with 9 bases between. Germline lookup yields CDR1 SGDLS and CDR2 YYNGEE. The CDR3 length is 14 residues. The CDR3 bases are TGTGCCAGCAGCGTTTCTACCGACTACAATGAGCAGTTCTTC. Translating gives CASSVSTDYNEQFF.

The gene calls are TRBV9 and TRBJ2-5; TRBD1 matches 7 bases. Germline loops: CDR1 SGDLS, CDR2 YYNGEE. J lost 5 bases, V lost 0 bases, and 7 bases had no gene match. This CDR3 is built from 15 residues. The CDR3 is CASSVGVGGMETQYF. DNA for the CDR3: TGTGCCAGCAGCGTAGGTGTAGGGGGCATGGAGACCCAGTACTTC.

Regarding this clone: Other DNA sequences in the sample encode the same CDR3. The chain couples TRBV7-9 to TRBJ2-2; D could derive from TRBD1 or TRBD2 (5 bases each). Trimming stripped 1 base from V and 5 bases from J, with 5 bases between. Germline loops: CDR1 SEHNR, CDR2 FQNEAQ (reference sequence). This CDR3 is 13 amino acids long. DNA of the CDR3: TGTGCCAGCAGCTTAGGGGGGACCGGGGAGCTGTTTTTT. Its protein product is CASSLGGTGELFF.

As for this clone: Other DNA sequences in this specimen translate into the identical CDR3. For the CDR3, the DNA is TGCAGTGCTAGAGACCAAAACACCATATATTTT. This gives the protein CSARDQNTIYF. The rearrangement uses TRBV20-1 and TRBJ1-3; D uncertain. The V end lost 0 bases, the J end lost 6 bases, and 3 bases lay between the germline ends. In germline, CDR1 is DFQATT, CDR2 SNEGSKA (reference sequence). The CDR3 length is 11 residues.

Notes on this clone: Other DNA sequences in the sample encode the same CDR3. The gene calls are TRBV5-1 and TRBJ1-4, with D hard to call. The CDR3 consists of 15 residues. Trimming left V 0 bases short and J 4 bases short, with 10 bases between. In germline, CDR1 is SGHRS, CDR2 YFSETQ. The DNA of the CDR3 is TGCGCCAGCAGCTTGGCGGAAACGGGTAATGAAAAACTGTTTTTT. It encodes CASSLAETGNEKLFF.

This chain connects TRBV6-6 to TRBJ1-4; the D is unclear. The CDR3 has 12 amino acids. V lost 6 bases, J lost 3 bases, and 5 bases lay in between. Germline V gives CDR1 MNHNY, CDR2 SVGAGI (reference sequence). CDR3 nucleotide sequence: TGTGCCAGCAGGCGAGCTAATGAAAAACTGTTTTTT. Its translation is CASRRANEKLFF.